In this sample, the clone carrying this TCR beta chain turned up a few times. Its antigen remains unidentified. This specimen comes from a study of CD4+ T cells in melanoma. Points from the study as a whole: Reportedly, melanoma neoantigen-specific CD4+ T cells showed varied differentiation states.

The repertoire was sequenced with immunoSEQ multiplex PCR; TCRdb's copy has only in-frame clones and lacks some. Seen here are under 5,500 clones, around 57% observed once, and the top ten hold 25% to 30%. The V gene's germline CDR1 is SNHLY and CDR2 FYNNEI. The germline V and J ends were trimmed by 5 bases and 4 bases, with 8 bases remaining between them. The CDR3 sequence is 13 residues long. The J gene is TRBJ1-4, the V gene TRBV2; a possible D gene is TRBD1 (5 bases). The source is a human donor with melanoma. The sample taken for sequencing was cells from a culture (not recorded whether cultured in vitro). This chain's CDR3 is CASSRGYNEKLFF. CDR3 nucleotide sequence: TGTGCCAGCAGTAGGGGTTATAATGAAAAACTGTTTTTT.